These T cell receptor beta chains were read from a single sample in a study of early T cells in non-severe SARS-CoV-2 infection. TCRdb used MiXCR to reprocess the 5' RACE reads, holding one entry per CDR3 protein. The sample carries 20,000 to 30,000 distinct CDR3 sequences, less than 7% recorded once. Sequencing input: whole blood. These receptors all stem from an adult who was a healthcare worker with PCR-confirmed SARS-CoV-2 infection or an uninfected control (not recorded which). The CDR3 runs from the conserved cysteine through the conserved F or W. Each record gives: clone size, J gene, D gene, V gene, CDR3 DNA, CDR3 protein. The D gene is left open where the match is weak. Some rows mark clone size as missing; the rest say once, few, many or name a class of expanded clone.

few	TRBJ1-1	TRBD1	TRBV28	TGTGCCACCTCGGACAGGGCAAGAACTGAAGCTTTCTTT	CATSDRARTEAFF
-	TRBJ1-1	-	TRBV25-1	TGTGCCAGCCTCGGGCCTCCCGGAGCTTTCTTT	CASLGPPGAFF
-	TRBJ2-7	-	TRBV20-1	TGCAGTGCTAGAGCTGGACAGCCTCGCTACGAGCAGTACTTC	CSARAGQPRYEQYF
many	TRBJ2-7	TRBD1	TRBV2	TGTGCCAGCAGGGACAGGGTTTACGAGGGGCAGTACTTC	CASRDRVYEGQYF
few	TRBJ2-3	TRBD2	TRBV3-1	TGTGCCAGCAGCCTCCCCGGAGCGGGGGCCGGAGATACGCAGTATTTT	CASSLPGAGAGDTQYF
-	TRBJ2-5	-	TRBV5-4	TGTGCCAGCAGCTTGGCAGCGGGCGTGCAAGAGACCCAGTACTTC	CASSLAAGVQETQYF
many	TRBJ2-1	-	TRBV5-4	TGTGCCAGCACCGCAGGCCCTAGCTCCTACAATGAGCAGTTCTTC	CASTAGPSSYNEQFF
many	TRBJ2-1	TRBD1	TRBV5-6	TGTGCCAGCAGCTTATATACCGGGACAGGGGGCAATGAGCAGTTCTTC	CASSLYTGTGGNEQFF
-	TRBJ1-1	-	TRBV2	TGTGCCAGCAGAGTACGGGTCCTCCGGACCATGAACACTGAAGCTTTCTTT	CASRVRVLRTMNTEAFF
few	TRBJ2-3	TRBD1	TRBV24-1	TGTGCCACCAGTGATACGGGGACAGGGAGGGCAGATACGCAGTATTTT	CATSDTGTGRADTQYF
many	TRBJ1-5	-	TRBV20-1	TGCAGTGCTACCCCTCCGGGAGAACAGCCCCAGCATTTT	CSATPPGEQPQHF
many	TRBJ2-3	-	TRBV2	TGTGCCAGCAGGGGTAGCACAGATACGCAGTATTTT	CASRGSTDTQYF
many	TRBJ2-7	TRBD1	TRBV18	TGTGCCAGCTCACCCGGGACAGGCAGTAGGTACGAGCAGTACTTC	CASSPGTGSRYEQYF
few	TRBJ2-7	TRBD1	TRBV5-6	TGTGCCAGCAGCCCGCACAGGGGGTCTATGGTGGCGTACTTC	CASSPHRGSMVAYF
few	TRBJ2-3	-	TRBV2	TGTGCCAGCACGATAGCTCTACTTACAGATACGCAGTATTTT	CASTIALLTDTQYF
few	TRBJ2-7	-	TRBV7-8	TGTGCCAGCAGCTTAGCGCACGGCTACGAGCAGTACTTC	CASSLAHGYEQYF
-	TRBJ1-1	-	TRBV28	TGTGCCAGCAGCAGGGCGGACACTGAAGCTTTCTTT	CASSRADTEAFF
many	TRBJ1-5	-	TRBV7-8	TGTGCCAGCAGCTTGAGGGGCCAGCCCCAGCATTTT	CASSLRGQPQHF
many	TRBJ2-2	-	TRBV6-2/TRBV6-3	TGTGCCAGCAGTTACGATTCCGACCTGCCCGGGGAGCTGTTTTTT	CASSYDSDLPGELFF
many	TRBJ1-5	-	TRBV20-1	TGCAGTGCGACGGAAGGGAATCAGCCCCAGCATTTT	CSATEGNQPQHF
many	TRBJ1-1	-	TRBV29-1	TGCAGCGTTGAATGGGGGCAGATGAACACTGAAGCTTTCTTT	CSVEWGQMNTEAFF
-	TRBJ2-2	TRBD2	TRBV28	TGTGCCAGCAGTTTCGGGGGGACGAACACCCGGGAGCTGTTTTTT	CASSFGGTNTRELFF
few	TRBJ2-4	-	TRBV6-2/TRBV6-3	TGTGCCAGCAGGTCCCTGCGGGGCAGGGGCGGAACAAACATTCAGTACTTC	CASRSLRGRGGTNIQYF
many	TRBJ2-2	-	TRBV27	TGTGCCAGCAGCCAACAGGGCCACGGGGAGCTGTTTTTT	CASSQQGHGELFF
many	TRBJ2-5	-	TRBV27	TGTGCCAGCAGTCCCTCCCGGAATCCCCAAGAGACCCAGTACTTC	CASSPSRNPQETQYF
once	TRBJ1-1	-	TRBV6-5	TGTGCCGTAGCGAGGGGCAGGGACACTGAAGCTTTCTTT	CAVARGRDTEAFF
many	TRBJ2-1	-	TRBV7-2	TGTGCCAGCAGCTTAGAGGGCAGAACCTACTCCTACAATGAGCAGTTCTTC	CASSLEGRTYSYNEQFF
few	TRBJ1-1	-	TRBV2	TGTGCCAGCATCTGGTACACTGAAGCTTTCTTT	CASIWYTEAFF
many	TRBJ1-2	-	TRBV11-2	TGTGCCAGCAGCTTGGGGAGCCTCTATGGCTACACCTTC	CASSLGSLYGYTF
many	TRBJ2-5	-	TRBV11-2	TGTGCCAGCAGCTTAGCTGCGATAGGGAGAGAGACCCAGTACTTC	CASSLAAIGRETQYF